These 20 T cell receptor beta chains were all obtained from the same sample, sequenced in a study of T-cell reconstitution after alpha-beta-depleted transplantation in children. For TCRbeta, the library was prepared with unique molecular identifiers. TCRdb re-derived calls from the PCR reads in MiXCR, one entry per CDR3 protein. This sample carries 400,000 to 500,000 distinct CDR3 sequences, 9.5% to 13% of them seen once, and the ten largest clones take 5% to 6.5%. The sample consisted of PBMCs from the stem cell graft donor, taken from the stem cell graft. The receptors originated from a human donor who donated a stem cell graft to a child with acute myeloid leukemia.

This clonotype was counted between two and nine times. V gene TRBV20-1 combines with J gene TRBJ2-5, with TRBD2 identical over 12 bases. Trimming removed 0 bases from V and 5 bases from J; junction bases left unmatched: 7. This CDR3 is 16 amino acids long. Germline CDR1 DFQATT, CDR2 SNEGSKA (reference sequence). In DNA, the CDR3 is TGCAGTGCTAGAGATATGCTAGCGGGGGGGCTGGAGACCCAGTACTTC. Protein sequence: CSARDMLAGGLETQYF.

This clonotype showed up many times. The chain employs TRBV5-1 and TRBJ1-1, with TRBD1 matching over 9 bases. CDR1 SGHRS and CDR2 YFSETQ come from the germline V gene. V trimming: 4 bases; J trimming: 4 bases; junction bases outside the gene matches: 11. This CDR3 is built from 16 residues. CDR3 sequence: CASSPRQGVKGTEAFF. For the CDR3, the DNA is TGCGCCAGCAGCCCGCGACAGGGGGTTAAAGGCACTGAAGCTTTCTTT.

This clonotype has just a few counts. The chain uses TRBV20-1 and TRBJ2-3; TRBD2 aligns across 14 bases. The V gene's germline CDR1 is DFQATT and CDR2 SNEGSKA (reference sequence). This CDR3 contains 17 residues. The junction had 5 bases not matched to a gene; V was cut back by 0 bases and J by 3 bases. DNA for the CDR3: TGCAGTGCTAGAGATTGGCGACTAGCGGGGGGGACAGATACGCAGTATTTT. Encoded protein: CSARDWRLAGGTDTQYF.

A few counts support this clonotype. V gene TRBV7-2 combines with J gene TRBJ2-2; 7 nucleotides line up with TRBD1. The CDR3 has 14 amino acids. Germline V CDR1 and CDR2: SGHTA, FQGNSA. V shed 5 bases and J 6 bases; nucleotides not matched to a gene: 6. CDR3 region: CASSAHRGAGELFF. CDR3 nucleotide sequence: TGTGCCAGCAGCGCACACAGGGGTGCCGGGGAGCTGTTTTTT.

The J gene is TRBJ1-4, the V gene TRBV7-9; no definite D call. Germline V gives CDR1 SEHNR, CDR2 FQNEAQ (reference sequence). The V end lost 0 bases, the J end lost 5 bases, and 4 bases lay between the germline ends. The CDR3 sequence is 13 residues long. Here the CDR3 reads CASSLALNEKLFF. CDR3 coding DNA: TGTGCCAGCAGCTTAGCCCTGAATGAAAAACTGTTTTTT.

This clonotype was detected a few times. This sequence joins TRBV20-1 and TRBJ2-1; TRBD1 agrees at 8 bases. The CDR3 is 14 amino acids. V dropped 1 base and J dropped 6; count of bases not matched to a gene: 5. The germline V gene has CDR1 DFQATT and CDR2 SNEGSKA (reference sequence). The DNA for the CDR3 is TGCAGTGCTAGAGGACAGGGGTGGGGCAATGAGCAGTTCTTC. It is translated as CSARGQGWGNEQFF.

The chain recombines TRBV20-1 with TRBJ2-1, with 10 bases lining up with TRBD2. The germline gives CDR1 DFQATT, CDR2 SNEGSKA (reference sequence). The V segment lost 6 bases and the J segment 0 bases; nucleotides outside the gene matches: 8. The CDR3 is 16 residues long. This chain's CDR3 is CSAVASGGSSYNEQFF. The CDR3 DNA follows: TGCAGTGCGGTGGCTAGCGGGGGCAGCTCCTACAATGAGCAGTTCTTC.

This clonotype was counted ten times or more. The chain joins TRBV12-3 or TRBV12-4 to TRBJ2-7; TRBD2 agrees at 11 bases. V dropped 2 bases and J dropped 3; count of bases not matched to a gene: 3. The CDR3 extends over 15 amino acids. DNA of the CDR3: TGTGCCAGCAGTTTACGGCTAGCGGGAGGCTACGAGCAGTACTTC. It encodes CASSLRLAGGYEQYF.

The chain combines TRBV12-3 or TRBV12-4 with TRBJ1-2; 8 positions match TRBD1. The CDR3 sequence is 15 residues long. Trimming took 7 bases from V and 5 from J; bases not matched to a gene: 12. The CDR3: CASTPESGGSYGYTF. The DNA for the CDR3 is TGTGCCAGCACCCCGGAGTCAGGGGGCTCTTATGGCTACACCTTC.

The chain links TRBV6-8 to TRBJ1-1; D gene unclear. Germline values: CDR1 MNHGY, CDR2 SAAAGT. This CDR3 has 13 amino acids. V was trimmed by 10 bases and J by 1 base, leaving 13 bases between them. The chain's CDR3 is CANKRQSNTEAFF. The CDR3 nucleotides read TGTGCCAACAAAAGGCAGTCGAACACTGAAGCTTTCTTT.

The CDR3 region is CSANQRQGVFMNTEAFF. The CDR3 coding sequence is TGCAGCGCGAACCAACGACAGGGGGTGTTCATGAACACTGAAGCTTTCTTT. This chain uses TRBV29-1 with TRBJ1-1; 9 nucleotides align to TRBD1. Germline-derived CDR1 and CDR2 are SQVTM and ANQGSEA. The CDR3 is 17 residues long. The V segment lost 7 bases and the J segment 0 bases; nucleotides outside the gene matches: 15.

The chain couples TRBV12-3 or TRBV12-4 to TRBJ1-5, with TRBD1 identical over 8 bases. The V and J ends lost 6 bases and 4 bases, in that order; junction bases with no gene match: 8. The CDR3 sequence is 15 residues long. The DNA for the CDR3 is TGTGCCAGCAGAAATACACAGGGGGTAAATCAGCCCCAGCATTTT. It is translated as CASRNTQGVNQPQHF.

This clonotype was seen more than once but under ten times. The chain carries TRBV27 and TRBJ1-2; 7 bases are a match to TRBD1. The J segment lost 1 base and the V segment lost 4 bases, leaving 3 bases of the junction unmatched. Germline V CDR1 and CDR2: MNHEY, SMNVEV (reference sequence). The CDR3 is made up of 14 amino acids. This CDR3 is CASSSGGGNYGYTF. The CDR3 DNA reads TGTGCCAGCAGTTCAGGGGGGGGTAACTATGGCTACACCTTC.

The chain couples TRBV4-1 to TRBJ2-5; D unresolved. The germline CDR1 and CDR2 sequences are MGHRA and YSYEKL. This CDR3 spans 16 amino acids. The ends were cut back, 1 base at V and 0 bases at J, with 12 bases in the middle. This CDR3 reads CASSQGVNRYQETQYF. CDR3 DNA sequence: TGCGCCAGCAGCCAAGGGGTAAATCGGTACCAAGAGACCCAGTACTTC.

V is TRBV20-1 and J is TRBJ2-5; 10 nucleotides align to TRBD2. The CDR3 has 20 amino acids. Germline trimming cut 8 bases from V and 1 base from J; bases unmatched to any gene: 25. Germline V gives CDR1 DFQATT, CDR2 SNEGSKA (reference sequence). The CDR3 DNA reads TGCAGTTACCTCGGACAGGGACCCGATCAGCGGGAGGGCCCCCAAGAGACCCAGTACTTC. This sequence encodes CSYLGQGPDQREGPQETQYF.

This clonotype was recorded many times. The genes are TRBV29-1 and TRBJ2-1, with no clear D. From germline, CDR1 is SQVTM and CDR2 ANQGSEA. Trimming took 7 bases from V and 1 from J, leaving 8 bases between them. This CDR3 comprises 12 residues. The CDR3 sequence is CSAYSSYNEQFF. CDR3 DNA: TGCAGCGCCTACTCATCCTACAATGAGCAGTTCTTC.

This clonotype was counted many times. A junction end diverges from the germline sequence, so it may reflect a read error. This chain joins TRBV25-1 and TRBJ2-2, with D tentatively TRBD2 (5 bases). The CDR3 is made up of 13 amino acids. Germline CDR1 MGHDK, CDR2 SYGVNS. This CDR3 reads CASSESGTGELFF. The DNA of the CDR3 is TGCGCCAGCAGTGAGTCGGGAACCGGGGAGCTGTTTTTT.

This chain connects TRBV5-1 to TRBJ2-3; 9 bases are shared with TRBD2. This CDR3 is 15 amino acids long. Per the germline V gene, CDR1 is SGHRS and CDR2 is YFSETQ. J lost 8 bases, V lost 0 bases, and 7 bases had no gene match. Written as DNA, the CDR3 is TGCGCCAGCAGCTTGGAGATAGCGGGGGCTGGTACGCAGTATTTT. Protein: CASSLEIAGAGTQYF.

This chain joins TRBV5-4 and TRBJ2-3; 7 bases line up with TRBD2. This CDR3 contains 15 residues. The J segment lost 5 bases and the V segment lost 4 bases, leaving 10 bases of the junction unmatched. In germline, CDR1 is SGHNT, CDR2 YYREEE (reference sequence). CDR3 amino acids: CASSTRGGPGDTQYF. For the CDR3, the DNA is TGTGCCAGCAGCACCCGCGGGGGTCCCGGAGATACGCAGTATTTT.

This clonotype was detected ten times or more. The chain is built from TRBV7-9 and TRBJ2-5; D is unclear. V dropped 5 bases and J dropped 0 bases, with 13 bases sitting between them. This CDR3 spans 15 amino acids. CDR1 is SEHNR and CDR2 is FQNEAQ in the germline V gene (reference sequence). CDR3 protein: CASSQPRLHQETQYF. CDR3 nucleotide sequence: TGTGCCAGCAGCCAACCGAGGCTCCACCAAGAGACCCAGTACTTC.